These 7 T cell receptor beta chains came from one sample sequenced in a study of CXCR3-negative and CXCR3-positive naive CD8 T cells. The authors made the TRB cDNA libraries by 5' RACE using UMI labels. TCRdb reprocessed the 5' RACE reads and keeps a single row for each CDR3 protein, giving no DNA. The ten most abundant clones cover roughly 0.29% of a sample with over 100,000 distinct CDR3 sequences. Sequenced material: naive CXCR3- CD8+ T cells from blood. Sample subset: CD45RO-CCR7+CD27+CD95- naive CD8+ T cells lacking CXCR3 (TNR3-). Every receptor here comes from a human donor in good health. Some clones in this sample may be carry-over from other donors' samples.

The chain combines TRBV23-1 with TRBJ2-2; as DNA is missing, the TRBD2 call by TCRdb cannot be tested. TRBV23-1 has ORF status, its function being uncertain. The CDR3 has 15 residues. CDR3 protein: CASRLAGSFTGELFF.

The V and J genes are TRBV9 and TRBJ1-2; checking the TCRdb D call of TRBD1 is not possible without DNA. Looked up from germline, CDR1 is SGDLS and CDR2 is YYNGEE. The length of the CDR3 is 13 residues. CDR3 region: CASSGPPHYGYTF. Together with reference TRBV9 and TRBJ1-2, the CDR3 gives the full variable domain: DSGVTQTPKHLITATGQRVTLRCSPRSGDLSVYWYQQSLDQGLQFLIQYYNGEERAKGNILERFSAQQFPDLHSELNLSSLELGDSALYFCASSGPPHYGYTFGSGTRLTVV.

The chain carries TRBV4-3 and TRBJ2-2; TCRdb designates TRBD1, a call that cannot be tested without DNA. Per germline, CDR1 LGHNA and CDR2 YSLEER. The CDR3 has 17 residues. Here the CDR3 reads CASSQDVAGAGTGELFF.

This chain uses TRBV28 with TRBJ2-2; TCRdb returns TRBD1, unconfirmable since there is no DNA. Germline V gene data show CDR1 as MDHEN and CDR2 as SYDVKM. The CDR3 covers 19 residues. The CDR3 is CASSHRKITGHANTGELFF. Filled out from reference TRBV28 and TRBJ2-2, the complete variable domain reads DVKVTQSSRYLVKRTGEKVFLECVQDMDHENMFWYRQDPGLGLRLIYFSYDVKMKEKGDIPEGYSVSREKKERFSLILESASTNQTSMYLCASSHRKITGHANTGELFFGEGSRLTVL.

This chain connects TRBV2 to TRBJ2-4; absent DNA, TCRdb's TRBD1 call cannot be checked. The length of the CDR3 is 15 residues. Germline CDR1 reads SNHLY; CDR2 reads FYNNEI. CDR3 residues: CASLGTDPAKNIQYF.

The chain has TRBV5-4 and TRBJ2-3; TCRdb selects TRBD2, and the lack of DNA leaves this call unchecked. Germline CDR1 is SGHNT and CDR2 is YYREEE (reference sequence). This CDR3 has 18 amino acids. The CDR3 spells CASSLLGLAGGVTNTQYF.

CDR3 sequence: CASSRTDSPSYGYTF. The chain combines TRBV4-1 with TRBJ1-2; with no DNA, the TCRdb D assignment of TRBD1 cannot be verified. This CDR3 is 15 amino acids long. Germline CDR1 is MGHRA and CDR2 is YSYEKL.